The TCR beta chain described here comes from a study of T-cell reconstitution after alpha-beta-depleted transplantation in children. Findings and caveats of the study: A year had passed since transplant, and T-cell counts and diversity by then came mostly from newly produced T cells.

This clonotype was observed a handful of times. Its antigen is not known. With V trimmed by 8 bases and J by 8 bases, 9 bases remained unmatched. CDR3 length: 14 residues. During its preparation, the TCRbeta library received unique molecular identifiers. TCRdb redid the calling of the PCR reads with MiXCR, one entry per CDR3 protein. This table holds about 120,000 distinct CDR3 sequences, approximately 22% found once. The receptor was derived from a male patient under 10 years old who had a stem cell transplant for chronic granulomatous disease, so the T cells may come from the graft donor. This specimen consisted of PBMCs, mostly from graft donor cells, obtained 180 days after TCRalphabeta/CD19-depleted stem cell transplant. V and J are TRBV12-3 or TRBV12-4 and TRBJ2-1; TRBD2 agrees at 10 bases. The CDR3 nucleotides read TGTGCCAGCCAGACTAGCGGGTATGGGGATGAGCAGTTCTTC. Protein product: CASQTSGYGDEQFF.